This T cell receptor beta chain was found in a study of T cell changes during pregnancy in multiple sclerosis. Sequencing used immunoSEQ multiplex PCR; TCRdb keeps in-frame clones, though not all of them. Of about 44,000 clones in the sample, approximately 90% were seen once. CDR3 length: 13 residues. Trimming removed 4 bases at V and 4 bases at J, with 13 bases between. Germline V gives CDR1 SQVTM, CDR2 ANQGSEA. The rearrangement joins TRBV29-1 to TRBJ2-5; the D is unclear. The sample in question was CD8+ T cells from peripheral blood mononuclear cells, obtained after pregnancy. The origin of this receptor is a female donor in good health, enrolled as a control in a pregnancy study. DNA of the CDR3: TGCAGCGTTGTCTTAGTATTGAGAGAGACCCAGTACTTC. As protein: CSVVLVLRETQYF.